Below, 28 T cell receptor beta chains from the same sample are listed, as sequenced in a study of CD8 T cells in Susac syndrome. When the RNA was reverse transcribed, random hexamers were used with an input of roughly 0.45 to 1 ug. Each CDR3 protein is one row after TCRdb ran MiXCR on the immunoSEQ multiplex PCR reads. The repertoire holds 75,000 to 100,000 distinct CDR3 sequences, with approximately 95% as singletons. The material sequenced was CD8+ T cells from PBMCs. The receptor source for this set is a human donor with Susac syndrome.

The rearrangement joins TRBV27 to TRBJ1-1, with D possibly matching TRBD1 (5 bases). In germline, CDR1 is MNHEY, CDR2 SMNVEV (reference sequence). Trimming stripped 3 bases from V and 4 bases from J, with 9 bases between. CDR3 length: 13 amino acids. The CDR3 DNA reads TGTGCCAGCAGTTTGGGGGAGAGCACTGAAGCTTTCTTT. Translated: CASSLGESTEAFF.

This chain connects TRBV20-1 to TRBJ2-7, with 9 bases identical to TRBD2. The CDR3 has 12 amino acids. Trimming cost V 6 bases and J 5 bases; bases outside gene matches: 5. CDR1 and CDR2 (germline): DFQATT, SNEGSKA (reference sequence). CDR3 DNA: TGCAGTGCCCCCGGGACTAGCAACGAGCAGTACTTC. Amino acid sequence: CSAPGTSNEQYF.

This clonotype was recorded only once. The chain joins TRBV4-1 to TRBJ2-2; D call uncertain. Germline assignment: CDR1 MGHRA and CDR2 YSYEKL. There are 16 residues in the CDR3. V lost 3 bases, J lost 3 bases, and 14 bases lay in between. The CDR3 DNA sequence: TGCGCCAGCAGCCACCCAGGAGCTATGGACACCGGGGAGCTGTTTTTT. Its protein is CASSHPGAMDTGELFF.

The rearrangement uses TRBV5-1 and TRBJ2-7, with D unclear. The germline V gene encodes CDR1 SGHRS and CDR2 YFSETQ. The V and J ends lost 4 bases and 2 bases respectively, with 10 bases between them. The CDR3 is made up of 13 amino acids. The CDR3, as DNA: TGCGCCAGCAGCCCCAGACTTGCCTACGAGCAGTACTTC. It specifies CASSPRLAYEQYF.

The chain uses TRBV27 and TRBJ2-7; 13 bases fit TRBD2. J was trimmed by 6 bases and V by 2 bases; bases with no gene match: 10. The CDR3 consists of 17 residues. Germline V gene data show CDR1 as MNHEY and CDR2 as SMNVEV (reference sequence). As DNA, the CDR3 is TGTGCCAGCAGTTTAATATCCGGACTAGCGGGAGCCTCCGAGCAGTACTTC. This encodes CASSLISGLAGASEQYF.

The chain joins TRBV3-1 to TRBJ1-1; possible D gene TRBD1, 6 bases. V was shortened by 4 bases and J by 0 bases, with 21 bases between the two germline ends. The CDR3 totals 18 residues. CDR1 and CDR2 from the germline V gene are LGHDT and YNNKEL (reference sequence). CDR3 DNA: TGTGCCAGCAGCCCCGAAGGGGACAATGGATACCTGAACACTGAAGCTTTCTTT. Protein product: CASSPEGDNGYLNTEAFF. Using reference TRBV3-1 and TRBJ1-1 for the parts outside the CDR3, the full variable domain is DTAVSQTPKYLVTQMGNDKSIKCEQNLGHDTMYWYKQDSKKFLKIMFSYNNKELIINETVPNRFSPKSPDKAHLNLHINSLELGDSAVYFCASSPEGDNGYLNTEAFFGQGTRLTVV.

This rearrangement joins TRBV4-1 to TRBJ2-1, with TRBD1 as a possible D gene (5 bases). Germline lookup yields CDR1 MGHRA and CDR2 YSYEKL. CDR3 length: 13 residues. V was trimmed by 1 base and J by 10 bases, leaving 11 bases between them. In nucleotides, the CDR3 is TGCGCCAGCAGCCAAGTTGGACATTCCGAGCAGTTCTTC. This translates into CASSQVGHSEQFF.

This clonotype appeared a single time. This sequence joins TRBV13 and TRBJ2-1; D is undetermined. Trimming pared 7 bases from V and 6 bases from J, leaving 16 bases between. The CDR3 spans 14 residues. CDR1 and CDR2 (germline): PRHDT, FYEKMQ (reference sequence). CDR3 bases: TGTGCCAGCATCCCGTTCGCTGAATCCAATGAGCAGTTCTTC. Protein: CASIPFAESNEQFF.

This sequence joins TRBV5-1 and TRBJ2-3; D uncertain. CDR1 and CDR2 from the germline V gene are SGHRS and YFSETQ. The germline V and J ends were trimmed by 5 bases and 0 bases, with 4 bases remaining between them. The CDR3 has 12 amino acids. The CDR3 loop is CASSWSTDTQYF. The CDR3 DNA is TGCGCCAGCAGTTGGAGCACAGATACGCAGTATTTT.

V and J are TRBV18 and TRBJ1-4; D remains unclear. CDR1 KGHSH and CDR2 LQKENI come from the germline V gene. V was trimmed by 3 bases and J by 8 bases, leaving 16 bases between them. The CDR3 is 15 amino acids. Here the CDR3 reads CASSPVDKENEKLFF. CDR3 nucleotides: TGTGCCAGCTCACCCGTAGACAAAGAAAACGAAAAACTGTTTTTT.

This clonotype appeared once. The chain joins TRBV20-1 to TRBJ2-2; TRBD1 agrees at 9 bases. The CDR3 sequence is 14 residues long. J lost 2 bases, V lost 6 bases, and 4 bases had no gene match. Germline CDR1 DFQATT, CDR2 SNEGSKA (reference sequence). The CDR3, as DNA: TGCAGTGCGGGGGACAGGGACAACACCGGGGAGCTGTTTTTT. This translates into CSAGDRDNTGELFF.

The J gene is TRBJ2-1, the V gene TRBV5-6; D is undetermined. Germline CDR1 SGHDT, CDR2 YYEEEE. The CDR3 is 10 amino acids. Trimming pared 7 bases from V and 16 bases from J, leaving 15 bases between. The CDR3 loop reads CASGPTREFF. The DNA for the CDR3 is TGTGCCAGCGGACCCACAAGGGAATTCTTC.

The chain combines TRBV13 with TRBJ1-4, with D uncertain. CDR1 is PRHDT and CDR2 is FYEKMQ in the germline V gene (reference sequence). Between the trimmed V and J ends, which lost 0 bases and 3 bases, there was a span of 2 bases. The CDR3 has 13 amino acids. This CDR3 is CASSLGSNEKLFF. The CDR3 region has the DNA TGTGCCAGCAGCTTAGGGTCTAATGAAAAACTGTTTTTT. The entire variable domain, with the rest obtained from reference TRBV13 and TRBJ1-4, is as follows: AAGVIQSPRHLIKEKRETATLKCYPIPRHDTVYWYQQGPGQDPQFLISFYEKMQSDKGSIPDRFSAQQFSDYHSELNMSSLELGDSALYFCASSLGSNEKLFFGSGTQLSVL.

The V call is TRBV4-3, the J call TRBJ2-1, with 8 bases lining up with TRBD2. CDR3 size: 18 residues. V lost 0 bases, J lost 9 bases, and 16 bases stayed unmatched. The germline V gene has CDR1 LGHNA and CDR2 YSLEER. DNA for the CDR3: TGCGCCAGCAGCCAAGATTCCCCTACTAGCGGCCCGAAAGGTGAGCAGTTCTTC. Residues: CASSQDSPTSGPKGEQFF.

The sample holds one count of this clonotype. This sequence joins TRBV29-1 and TRBJ2-1; tentative D call: TRBD1 (6 bases). CDR3 size: 16 residues. Germline loops: CDR1 SQVTM, CDR2 ANQGSEA. V lost 4 bases, J lost 0 bases, and 16 bases lay in between. The CDR3 loop reads CSVVGAADSSYNEQFF. CDR3 sequence (DNA): TGCAGCGTTGTGGGGGCAGCGGACAGCTCCTACAATGAGCAGTTCTTC.

This clonotype turned up a few times. The chain couples TRBV6-5 to TRBJ2-5; tentatively, D is TRBD2 (6 bases). V was trimmed by 0 bases and J by 1 base, leaving 9 bases between them. This CDR3 has 15 residues. Germline V gene sequence: CDR1 MNHEY, CDR2 SVGAGI. The chain's CDR3 is CASSYSGGSQETQYF. DNA of the CDR3: TGTGCCAGCAGTTACTCGGGGGGAAGCCAAGAGACCCAGTACTTC.

The chain recombines TRBV20-1 with TRBJ1-2; D remains ambiguous. Trimming removed 5 bases from V and 9 bases from J, with 13 bases in between. Germline loops: CDR1 DFQATT, CDR2 SNEGSKA (reference sequence). The CDR3 length is 11 residues. CDR3 nucleotide sequence: TGCAGTGCTGTCCCACTCTCTAGCTACACCTTC. Protein: CSAVPLSSYTF.

The chain recombines TRBV18 with TRBJ2-1; 8 bases are shared with TRBD2. V was clipped by 3 bases and J by 6 bases; unmatched bases: 19. Germline-derived CDR1 and CDR2 are KGHSH and LQKENI. CDR3 length: 19 amino acids. The CDR3 DNA reads as TGTGCCAGCTCACCCACCCTTATTATAGCGGGGAGTATAAGCAATGAGCAGTTCTTC. It encodes CASSPTLIIAGSISNEQFF.

The chain combines TRBV5-4 with TRBJ2-7; 7 bases map to TRBD1. Looked up from germline, CDR1 is SGHNT and CDR2 is YYREEE (reference sequence). Unmatched junction bases numbered 12, after V lost 3 bases and J lost 0 bases. The CDR3 is 17 amino acids. CDR3 nucleotide sequence: TGTGCCAGCAGCTGGAACCCAGGGGACAGAAGCTCCTACGAGCAGTACTTC. It translates to CASSWNPGDRSSYEQYF.

This clonotype was detected once. This rearrangement joins TRBV5-1 to TRBJ1-5; tentatively, D is TRBD1 (5 bases). V was clipped by 0 bases and J by 5 bases, with 9 bases between them. CDR3 length: 14 residues. The germline V gene encodes CDR1 SGHRS and CDR2 YFSETQ. The CDR3 protein is CASSLGGEDQPQHF. CDR3 DNA sequence: TGCGCCAGCAGCTTGGGAGGGGAGGATCAGCCCCAGCATTTT.

This clonotype has more than one count but fewer than ten. This sequence joins TRBV30 and TRBJ2-1; D is unresolved. Germline V gene data show CDR1 as GTSNPN and CDR2 as SVGIG (reference sequence). V dropped 5 bases and J dropped 1 base, with 9 bases sitting between them. This CDR3 region has 13 residues. DNA of the CDR3: TGTGCCTGGTACGGGTCATCCTACAATGAGCAGTTCTTC. Translating it yields CAWYGSSYNEQFF.

The chain employs TRBV12-3 or TRBV12-4 and TRBJ1-5, with D hard to call. V lost 0 bases and J lost 7, with 7 bases in between. The CDR3 spans 13 residues. The CDR3 nucleotides are TGTGCCAGCAGTTTAGCCCTATCGCAGCCCCAGCATTTT. Translation gives CASSLALSQPQHF.

This rearrangement joins TRBV20-1 to TRBJ2-7; 12 nucleotides align to TRBD2. The V gene end was trimmed by 7 bases and the J gene end by 6 bases; junction bases not matched to a gene: 7. CDR3 length: 13 amino acids. Per the germline V gene, CDR1 is DFQATT and CDR2 is SNEGSKA (reference sequence). The DNA of the CDR3 is TGCAGTGTGACTAGCGGGAGCCTCCGCGAGCAGTACTTC. This sequence encodes CSVTSGSLREQYF.

The rearrangement links TRBV29-1 to TRBJ2-1; 7 bases agree with TRBD2. The V gene's germline CDR1 is SQVTM and CDR2 ANQGSEA. The CDR3 has 11 amino acids. The junction had 1 base not matched to a gene; V was cut back by 1 base and J by 10 bases. Here the CDR3 reads CSVEGGGEQFF. CDR3 in DNA: TGCAGCGTTGAAGGGGGAGGGGAGCAGTTCTTC.

The chain is built from TRBV30 and TRBJ2-7; maybe TRBD1 (5 bases). V lost 2 bases to trimming and J lost 2 bases, with 16 bases between them. CDR3 length: 15 amino acids. The V gene's germline CDR1 is GTSNPN and CDR2 SVGIG (reference sequence). DNA of the CDR3: TGTGCCTGGAGTTCCTTCCTGACAGATACCTACGAGCAGTACTTC. It encodes CAWSSFLTDTYEQYF.

The rearrangement links TRBV12-3 or TRBV12-4 to TRBJ2-7; D possibly corresponds to TRBD2 (6 bases). CDR3 length equals 13 residues. V was clipped by 3 bases and J by 5 bases, with 11 bases between them. The CDR3 DNA follows: TGTGCCAGCAGTTTTACCCTAGCGAACGAGCAGTACTTC. Translated, it gives CASSFTLANEQYF.

The chain carries TRBV9 and TRBJ2-5, with 9 positions matching TRBD2. Germline CDR1 is SGDLS and CDR2 is YYNGEE. The ends lost 0 bases at V and 5 bases at J; junction bases unmatched: 2. The CDR3 totals 14 residues. For the CDR3, the DNA is TGTGCCAGCAGCGTAGGCGGGAGGGGTGAGACCCAGTACTTC. Translation gives CASSVGGRGETQYF.

J is TRBJ2-1 and V is TRBV5-6; D unclear. Trimming pared 5 bases from V and 13 bases from J, leaving 16 bases between. Germline V CDR1 and CDR2: SGHDT, YYEEEE. CDR3 length: 12 residues. The CDR3 nucleotides are TGTGCCAGCAGTCCTGATAGTGTTCTACAGTTCTTC. Its protein product is CASSPDSVLQFF.